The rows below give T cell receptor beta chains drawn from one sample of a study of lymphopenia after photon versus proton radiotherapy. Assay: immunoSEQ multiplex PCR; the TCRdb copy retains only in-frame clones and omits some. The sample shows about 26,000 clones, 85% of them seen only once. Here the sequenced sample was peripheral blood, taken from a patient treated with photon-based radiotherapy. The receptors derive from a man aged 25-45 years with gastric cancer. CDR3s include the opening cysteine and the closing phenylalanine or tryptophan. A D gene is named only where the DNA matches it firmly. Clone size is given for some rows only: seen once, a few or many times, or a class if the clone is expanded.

DNA: TGTGCCAGCAGCTTAGGGACCGGGAACACTGAAGCTTTCTTT
CDR3: CASSLGTGNTEAFF
size: NA
length: 14
J: TRBJ1-1
D: NA
V: TRBV7-2

DNA: TGTGCCAGCAGCCGGAACCTAGAAGAATACGGCTATGGCTACACCTTC
CDR3: CASSRNLEEYGYGYTF
size: few
length: 16
J: TRBJ1-2
D: NA
V: TRBV14

DNA: TGTGCCAGTAGTATTTTACTAGCGGGAGCGGACACCGGGGAGCTGTTTTTT
CDR3: CASSILLAGADTGELFF
size: NA
length: 17
J: TRBJ2-2
D: TRBD2
V: TRBV19

DNA: TGTGCCAGCAGCCAATGGACAGTCCAAGAGACCCAGTACTTC
CDR3: CASSQWTVQETQYF
size: NA
length: 14
J: TRBJ2-5
D: NA
V: TRBV5-6

DNA: TGTGCCAGCAGTCTTCTAGCGGGAGAAGGAGAGACCCAGTACTTC
CDR3: CASSLLAGEGETQYF
size: NA
length: 15
J: TRBJ2-5
D: TRBD2
V: TRBV28

DNA: TGTGCCAGCAGCTTCCGGGAGAGCTCCTACAATGAGCAGTTCTTC
CDR3: CASSFRESSYNEQFF
size: once
length: 15
J: TRBJ2-1
D: NA
V: TRBV5-5

DNA: TGTGCCAGTCAGTGGGCGGGAGAGGTCAATGATGAGCAGTTCTTC
CDR3: CASQWAGEVNDEQFF
size: few
length: 15
J: TRBJ2-1
D: TRBD2
V: TRBV19

DNA: TGTGCCAGCAGTTTGGTAATGCAGGGGGCGGAGACCCAGTACTTC
CDR3: CASSLVMQGAETQYF
size: NA
length: 15
J: TRBJ2-5
D: TRBD1
V: TRBV28

DNA: TGTGCCAGCAGCGTAGCTACGGCACTAACTAGCACAGATACGCAGTATTTT
CDR3: CASSVATALTSTDTQYF
size: NA
length: 17
J: TRBJ2-3
D: NA
V: TRBV9

DNA: TGTGCCAGCCGACTACAGGGGTGGGATGAAAAACTGTTTTTT
CDR3: CASRLQGWDEKLFF
size: once
length: 14
J: TRBJ1-4
D: TRBD1
V: TRBV6-1

DNA: TGTGCCAGCTCACGTAACCCGGGACCAGAAAACGAGCAGTACTTC
CDR3: CASSRNPGPENEQYF
size: once
length: 15
J: TRBJ2-7
D: NA
V: TRBV18

DNA: TGCGCCAGCAGCCAAGAAGGCGGCCTCGCAGAGGAGCAGTTCTTC
CDR3: CASSQEGGLAEEQFF
size: NA
length: 15
J: TRBJ2-1
D: NA
V: TRBV4-1

DNA: TGTGCCAGCAGCTACGGGTGGGGGAACACTGAAGCTTTCTTT
CDR3: CASSYGWGNTEAFF
size: NA
length: 14
J: TRBJ1-1
D: NA
V: TRBV5-8

DNA: TGTGCCAGCAGAGAGAGGATACAGTCGGGAACCGGGGAGCTGTTTTTT
CDR3: CASRERIQSGTGELFF
size: NA
length: 16
J: TRBJ2-2
D: NA
V: TRBV2

DNA: TGTGCCAGCAGTGCCCCCGGGACAGGGACGGTCAATGAGCAGTTCTTC
CDR3: CASSAPGTGTVNEQFF
size: NA
length: 16
J: TRBJ2-1
D: TRBD1
V: TRBV6-1

DNA: TGCGCCAGCAGCCAAGATTGGTCTGACCTCGGCGGGAATACGCAGTATTTT
CDR3: CASSQDWSDLGGNTQYF
size: NA
length: 17
J: TRBJ2-3
D: NA
V: TRBV4-3

DNA: TGTGCCATCAGTGAGGACGGGCCCAATGAGCAGTTCTTC
CDR3: CAISEDGPNEQFF
size: NA
length: 13
J: TRBJ2-1
D: NA
V: TRBV10-3

DNA: TGTGCCAGCAGCCCGGGACTAGCGGGAGCAGATACGCAGTATTTT
CDR3: CASSPGLAGADTQYF
size: NA
length: 15
J: TRBJ2-3
D: TRBD2
V: TRBV6-5

DNA: TGTGCCAGTAGGAGCAGCGGCCAAGAGACCCAGTACTTC
CDR3: CASRSSGQETQYF
size: NA
length: 13
J: TRBJ2-5
D: NA
V: TRBV19

DNA: TGTGCCAGCAGTGAAAGTGAGCAGTTCTTC
CDR3: CASSESEQFF
size: NA
length: 10
J: TRBJ2-1
D: NA
V: TRBV2

DNA: TGTGCCAGCAGCGATTCCTACGAGCAGTACTTC
CDR3: CASSDSYEQYF
size: NA
length: 11
J: TRBJ2-7
D: NA
V: TRBV11-3

DNA: TGTGCCGCCTTAGGCGGGGACCTCTCTGGGGCCAACGTCCTGACTTTC
CDR3: CAALGGDLSGANVLTF
size: NA
length: 16
J: TRBJ2-6
D: NA
V: TRBV7-9

DNA: TGTGCCAGCAGGGGGGGACAGGGGGCGATCGGGCAGTTCTTC
CDR3: CASRGGQGAIGQFF
size: NA
length: 14
J: TRBJ2-1
D: TRBD1
V: TRBV6-1

DNA: TGCGCCAGCAGCTTGGAGGGGGGATGGAGCTTTAACAATGAGCAGTTCTTC
CDR3: CASSLEGGWSFNNEQFF
size: NA
length: 17
J: TRBJ2-1
D: NA
V: TRBV5-1

DNA: TGTGCCAGTATACAGGGGGCTAGAGGCTCCTACAATGAGCAGTTCTTC
CDR3: CASIQGARGSYNEQFF
size: NA
length: 16
J: TRBJ2-1
D: TRBD1
V: TRBV5-6

DNA: TGCGCCAGCAGCCAAGATTCCGGACAGGGTGGAAACACCATATATTTT
CDR3: CASSQDSGQGGNTIYF
size: NA
length: 16
J: TRBJ1-3
D: TRBD1
V: TRBV4-3

DNA: TGTGCCAGCAGCCTGGGACAGGGGGTTTTGGATACGCAGTATTTT
CDR3: CASSLGQGVLDTQYF
size: NA
length: 15
J: TRBJ2-3
D: TRBD1
V: TRBV6-1

DNA: TGTGCCATCAGTCCGGGACAGGGCCCTCGAGAGACCCAGTACTTC
CDR3: CAISPGQGPRETQYF
size: NA
length: 15
J: TRBJ2-5
D: TRBD1
V: TRBV10-3

DNA: TGCGCCAGCAGCTTACAAGAGACCCAGTACTTC
CDR3: CASSLQETQYF
size: NA
length: 11
J: TRBJ2-5
D: NA
V: TRBV5-1

DNA: TGTGCCAGCAGCTTAGAACAGGGGGGCTCGAGCTCCTACAATGAGCAGTTCTTC
CDR3: CASSLEQGGSSSYNEQFF
size: NA
length: 18
J: TRBJ2-1
D: TRBD1
V: TRBV11-3

DNA: TGTGCCAGCAGCTCGGCGGGGGGGAATTACAATGAGCAGTTCTTC
CDR3: CASSSAGGNYNEQFF
size: NA
length: 15
J: TRBJ2-1
D: TRBD2
V: TRBV5-4

DNA: TGCGCCAGCAGCTTGGAAGGCAGGGGGCCGGATCAGCCCCAGCATTTT
CDR3: CASSLEGRGPDQPQHF
size: NA
length: 16
J: TRBJ1-5
D: TRBD1
V: TRBV5-1

DNA: TGTGCCAGCAGTCCCGAACACATGGCCGGAAACACCATATATTTT
CDR3: CASSPEHMAGNTIYF
size: NA
length: 15
J: TRBJ1-3
D: NA
V: TRBV6-5

DNA: TGTGCCAGTAGGGTTGGCGATGAAAAACTGTTTTTT
CDR3: CASRVGDEKLFF
size: NA
length: 12
J: TRBJ1-4
D: NA
V: TRBV19

DNA: TGTGCCAGCAGCTTAGTTGGGGCGGGCGAATACAATGAGCAGTTCTTC
CDR3: CASSLVGAGEYNEQFF
size: once
length: 16
J: TRBJ2-1
D: NA
V: TRBV7-2

DNA: TGTGCCAGCAGCCCGGGACTTCAAGACACCGGGGAGCTGTTTTTT
CDR3: CASSPGLQDTGELFF
size: NA
length: 15
J: TRBJ2-2
D: NA
V: TRBV5-4

DNA: TGCGCCAGCAGCCAAGATTCGGCCAGTCGTCATGAGCAGTTCTTC
CDR3: CASSQDSASRHEQFF
size: NA
length: 15
J: TRBJ2-1
D: NA
V: TRBV4-3

DNA: TGTGCCAGCAGCTTAGAGCGGGGTTTCTACAATGAGCAGTTCTTC
CDR3: CASSLERGFYNEQFF
size: NA
length: 15
J: TRBJ2-1
D: NA
V: TRBV11-2

DNA: TGTGCCAGCAGCTCCGACAGACGGAGCTCTGGAAACACCATATATTTT
CDR3: CASSSDRRSSGNTIYF
size: NA
length: 16
J: TRBJ1-3
D: NA
V: TRBV5-5

DNA: TGTGCCAGCACCTTCTGGACAGGCGACACCGGGGAGCTGTTTTTT
CDR3: CASTFWTGDTGELFF
size: NA
length: 15
J: TRBJ2-2
D: TRBD1
V: TRBV28

DNA: TGTGCCAGCAGTTTGCTAGCGGGAGGGGTCAGGGAGCAGTACTTC
CDR3: CASSLLAGGVREQYF
size: few
length: 15
J: TRBJ2-7
D: TRBD2
V: TRBV6-5

DNA: TGCAGCGTTAGTGGCGGACCCTACGAGCAGTACTTC
CDR3: CSVSGGPYEQYF
size: NA
length: 12
J: TRBJ2-7
D: NA
V: TRBV29-1

DNA: TGTGCCAGCAGCTCGGGGACAGGGAATGTGAGGCCCCAGCATTTT
CDR3: CASSSGTGNVRPQHF
size: NA
length: 15
J: TRBJ1-5
D: TRBD1
V: TRBV5-6

DNA: TGTGCCAGCAGCTTGCACAGGGGGGATAATGAAAAACTGTTTTTT
CDR3: CASSLHRGDNEKLFF
size: once
length: 15
J: TRBJ1-4
D: TRBD1
V: TRBV7-2

DNA: TGTGCCAGCAGTCGGGACTCGTCCTACAATGAGCAGTTCTTC
CDR3: CASSRDSSYNEQFF
size: NA
length: 14
J: TRBJ2-1
D: NA
V: TRBV6-1

DNA: TGTGCCCCCGGGACAGGGCAGGAGACCCAGTACTTC
CDR3: CAPGTGQETQYF
size: NA
length: 12
J: TRBJ2-5
D: TRBD1
V: TRBV6-1

DNA: TGTGCCAGCAGCTTAGCGTCAGGGGGCAATGAGCAGTTCTTC
CDR3: CASSLASGGNEQFF
size: NA
length: 14
J: TRBJ2-1
D: TRBD1
V: TRBV7-9

DNA: TGTGCCAGCAGCTTAGTGGAGCCTAACTATGGCTACACCTTC
CDR3: CASSLVEPNYGYTF
size: NA
length: 14
J: TRBJ1-2
D: NA
V: TRBV7-9

DNA: TGTGCCATCTCCGAGAACGATAACTATGGCTACACCTTC
CDR3: CAISENDNYGYTF
size: few
length: 13
J: TRBJ1-2
D: NA
V: TRBV10-3

DNA: TGTGCCAGCAGCTTAAACCCGGCGGAGACCCAGTACTTC
CDR3: CASSLNPAETQYF
size: once
length: 13
J: TRBJ2-5
D: NA
V: TRBV7-2

DNA: TGTGCCAGCAGTCTTCTAGGCGGTGGTCCCACTGAAGCTTTCTTT
CDR3: CASSLLGGGPTEAFF
size: NA
length: 15
J: TRBJ1-1
D: NA
V: TRBV14

DNA: TGTGCCAGCAGCACGGGGAGCGGCGACACAGATACGCAGTATTTT
CDR3: CASSTGSGDTDTQYF
size: NA
length: 15
J: TRBJ2-3
D: NA
V: TRBV7-9